This is a list of T cell receptor beta chains from one sample in a study of response to subunit inactivated influenza vaccine. In TCRdb, the RT-PCR reads were re-called with MiXCR into one record per CDR3 protein. This table holds hundreds of thousands of distinct CDR3 sequences, approximately 13% found once. The sequencing here drew on PBMCs from blood, taken less than 15 days before vaccination. The receptors here all came from a man over 45 who received an inactivated influenza vaccine. Both conserved end residues are part of each CDR3. The order of the fields is V gene, clone size, D gene, J gene, CDR3 DNA, CDR3 protein. The D gene is left open where the match is weak. Clone size, where shown, is once, few, many, or a class for clones that have expanded.

V: TRBV15
size: .
D: TRBD2
J: TRBJ2-7
DNA: TGTGCCACCAGCTCTGGGGGGGGTCTGTACTTC
CDR3: CATSSGGGLYF

V: TRBV11-3
size: many
D: .
J: TRBJ2-3
DNA: TGTGCCAGCAGCCTAGGATGGAGCACAGATACGCAGTATTTT
CDR3: CASSLGWSTDTQYF

V: TRBV28
size: few
D: .
J: TRBJ2-5
DNA: TGTGCCAGCAGGAGCTTGGGACTTTACCAAGAGACCCAGTACTTC
CDR3: CASRSLGLYQETQYF

V: TRBV2
size: .
D: .
J: TRBJ1-1
DNA: TGTGCCAGCAGTGCTAGCAGGGCCACTGAAGCTTTCTTT
CDR3: CASSASRATEAFF

V: TRBV29-1
size: few
D: .
J: TRBJ2-3
DNA: TGCAGCGTTTGTTACAGCACAGATACGCAGTATTTT
CDR3: CSVCYSTDTQYF

V: TRBV12-3/TRBV12-4
size: many
D: TRBD1
J: TRBJ1-1
DNA: TGTGCCAGCAGTTCACCCGGGACAGGGATTGAAGCTTTCTTT
CDR3: CASSSPGTGIEAFF

V: TRBV20-1
size: many
D: .
J: TRBJ2-3
DNA: TGCAGTGCCCTAGGAGGGACTAGCACAGATACGCAGTATTTT
CDR3: CSALGGTSTDTQYF

V: TRBV12-3/TRBV12-4
size: few
D: .
J: TRBJ2-3
DNA: TGTGCCAGCAGTTCTCCCGGGACGGTGCATGATACGCAGTATTTT
CDR3: CASSSPGTVHDTQYF

V: TRBV5-5
size: few
D: .
J: TRBJ1-4
DNA: TGTGCCAGCAGCTCCACGGACAGATCTAATGAAAAACTGTTTTTT
CDR3: CASSSTDRSNEKLFF

V: TRBV7-9
size: .
D: .
J: TRBJ1-1
DNA: TGTGCCAGCAGCTTCATGACGGGGCCATACACTGAAGCTTTCTTT
CDR3: CASSFMTGPYTEAFF

V: TRBV7-2
size: .
D: .
J: TRBJ2-1
DNA: TGTGCCAGCAGCCCTTTACGTAGTGAGCAGTTCTTC
CDR3: CASSPLRSEQFF

V: TRBV5-1
size: .
D: .
J: TRBJ1-1
DNA: TGCGCCAGCAGCGTGGGACTGCAGAACACTGAAGCTTTCTTT
CDR3: CASSVGLQNTEAFF

V: TRBV28
size: few
D: TRBD2
J: TRBJ2-7
DNA: TGTGCCAGCAGTTCACCGACTAGCGGGATTAACGAGCAGTACTTC
CDR3: CASSSPTSGINEQYF

V: TRBV5-1
size: .
D: .
J: TRBJ2-5
DNA: TGCGCCAGCAGCTTGCCAGATTCAGAGACCCAGTACTTC
CDR3: CASSLPDSETQYF

V: TRBV7-2
size: .
D: .
J: TRBJ2-3
DNA: TGTGCCAGCAGCCCATCAAATACGCAGTATTTT
CDR3: CASSPSNTQYF

V: TRBV2
size: .
D: TRBD1
J: TRBJ2-5
DNA: TGTGCCAGCAGTGATTCTTTAGGACAGGGAGCGGAGACCCAGTACTTC
CDR3: CASSDSLGQGAETQYF

V: TRBV3-1
size: .
D: .
J: TRBJ2-7
DNA: TGTGCCAGCAGCCACTCGGACCCCCTAGGCACCTACGAGCAGTACTTC
CDR3: CASSHSDPLGTYEQYF

V: TRBV21-1
size: few
D: .
J: TRBJ2-5
DNA: TGTGCCAGCAGCAGCCCGGGACATGGAGAGACCCAGTACTTC
CDR3: CASSSPGHGETQYF

V: TRBV5-6
size: .
D: .
J: TRBJ1-4
DNA: TGTGCCAGCAGCTTTGCGGGGGGCGGAGGAACTAATGAAAAACTGTTTTTT
CDR3: CASSFAGGGGTNEKLFF

V: TRBV7-2
size: .
D: .
J: TRBJ2-3
DNA: TGTGCCAGCAGCCCGGCATGGCAGGGCACAGATACGCAGTATTTT
CDR3: CASSPAWQGTDTQYF

V: TRBV15
size: .
D: TRBD1
J: TRBJ1-4
DNA: TGTGCCACCAGCAGACTAGGACAGGGGGAAAGTGAAAAACTGTTTTTT
CDR3: CATSRLGQGESEKLFF

V: TRBV28
size: few
D: TRBD2
J: TRBJ2-3
DNA: TGTGCCAGCAGAATGACCCCTAGCGGGGCCTTAGATACGCAGTATTTT
CDR3: CASRMTPSGALDTQYF

V: TRBV27
size: .
D: .
J: TRBJ2-5
DNA: TGTGCCAGCAGTCACCGAGCCCAAGAGACCCAGTACTTC
CDR3: CASSHRAQETQYF

V: TRBV5-1
size: few
D: .
J: TRBJ2-4
DNA: TGCGCCAGCAGCTTGGCCGCAAAAGGCAGCGACATTCAGTACTTC
CDR3: CASSLAAKGSDIQYF

V: TRBV7-9
size: many
D: .
J: TRBJ2-7
DNA: TGTGCCAGCAGCCCCACATACACGGGGGATGAGCAGTACTTC
CDR3: CASSPTYTGDEQYF

V: TRBV27
size: .
D: .
J: TRBJ1-4
DNA: TGTGCCAGCAGTCTGACAGTCTCCACTAATGAAAAACTGTTTTTT
CDR3: CASSLTVSTNEKLFF

V: TRBV12-3/TRBV12-4
size: .
D: .
J: TRBJ1-6
DNA: TGTGCCAGCAGTTTAAGGGCCGCCGGCAATTCACCCCTCCACTTT
CDR3: CASSLRAAGNSPLHF

V: TRBV7-2
size: few
D: .
J: TRBJ2-3
DNA: TGTGCCAGCAGCTTAGTGGTGGTCGTTGGTGGGTGGGATACGCAGTATTTT
CDR3: CASSLVVVVGGWDTQYF

V: TRBV10-3
size: .
D: .
J: TRBJ2-5
DNA: TGTGCCATCAGTGAGCAGGAACTGATCCAAGAGACCCAGTACTTC
CDR3: CAISEQELIQETQYF

V: TRBV27
size: many
D: .
J: TRBJ2-5
DNA: TGTGCCAGCAGTTTAGCGGGACGGTACCAAGAGACCCAGTACTTC
CDR3: CASSLAGRYQETQYF

V: TRBV9
size: many
D: .
J: TRBJ2-7
DNA: TGTGCCAGCAGCCCAAGTGAGGGGCAAGCCGAGCAGTACTTC
CDR3: CASSPSEGQAEQYF

V: TRBV3-1
size: few
D: .
J: TRBJ2-5
DNA: TGTGCCAGCAGCCAAGATCCGTGGGGGCGCCTAGAGACCCAGTACTTC
CDR3: CASSQDPWGRLETQYF

V: TRBV27
size: many
D: .
J: TRBJ2-3
DNA: TGTGCCAGCAGTTTATTCGGACAGACACGCACAGATACGCAGTATTTT
CDR3: CASSLFGQTRTDTQYF

V: TRBV6-2/TRBV6-3
size: few
D: .
J: TRBJ1-6
DNA: TGTGCCAGTGGACGGAACCTCCTCCGCCCGGCGTATAATTCACCCCTCCACTTT
CDR3: CASGRNLLRPAYNSPLHF

V: TRBV12-3/TRBV12-4
size: .
D: .
J: TRBJ1-1
DNA: TGTGCCAGCAGTTCGTGGAAGGAAGCTTTCTTT
CDR3: CASSSWKEAFF

V: TRBV12-3/TRBV12-4
size: .
D: .
J: TRBJ2-4
DNA: TGTGCCAGCAGTAACATGGGGGGCATTCAGTACTTC
CDR3: CASSNMGGIQYF

V: TRBV5-1
size: few
D: .
J: TRBJ2-2
DNA: TGCGCCAGCAGCGGAAGTCCAGGGGCGATGAACACCGGGGAGCTGTTTTTT
CDR3: CASSGSPGAMNTGELFF

V: TRBV20-1
size: .
D: .
J: TRBJ2-5
DNA: TGCAGTGCTAGATCCCCAGGTTTGGTGTCGGAGACCCAGTACTTC
CDR3: CSARSPGLVSETQYF

V: TRBV27
size: .
D: .
J: TRBJ2-1
DNA: TGTGCCAGCAGTTTAAATTGGGAAGGGATAGCCTACAATGAGCAGTTCTTC
CDR3: CASSLNWEGIAYNEQFF

V: TRBV20-1
size: .
D: .
J: TRBJ2-3
DNA: TGCAGTGCTAGAGATGGTGGTTATACGCAGTATTTT
CDR3: CSARDGGYTQYF

V: TRBV12-3/TRBV12-4
size: .
D: .
J: TRBJ2-3
DNA: TGTGCCAGCAGTTTGATTGGGGGCACAGATACGCAGTATTTT
CDR3: CASSLIGGTDTQYF

V: TRBV27
size: .
D: .
J: TRBJ2-1
DNA: TGTGCCAGAAGCTTTCCCGGAAAGGAGCAGTTCTTC
CDR3: CARSFPGKEQFF

V: TRBV9
size: few
D: .
J: TRBJ1-4
DNA: TGTGCCAGCAGCGAACAGGGAATCACTAATGAAAAACTGTTTTTT
CDR3: CASSEQGITNEKLFF

V: TRBV9
size: many
D: .
J: TRBJ2-1
DNA: TGTGCCAGCAGCGTAGAGGCCAGCTCCTACAATGAGCAGTTCTTC
CDR3: CASSVEASSYNEQFF

V: TRBV10-3
size: .
D: TRBD2
J: TRBJ2-5
DNA: TGTGCCATCAGTGAGTCAACTAGCGGGAGTGGGCAAGAGACCCAGTACTTC
CDR3: CAISESTSGSGQETQYF

V: TRBV20-1
size: .
D: TRBD1
J: TRBJ1-5
DNA: TGCAGTTCAAAGACAGGGGGTCAGCCCCAGCATTTT
CDR3: CSSKTGGQPQHF

V: TRBV7-2
size: few
D: .
J: TRBJ2-3
DNA: TGTGCCAGCAGCTTTCTGACAGGAGCGTACCCAGATACGCAGTATTTT
CDR3: CASSFLTGAYPDTQYF

V: TRBV7-2
size: .
D: TRBD2
J: TRBJ2-1
DNA: TGTGCCAGCAGCTTATCCCCTGCGGGGGGGCCTTTGAATGAGCAGTTCTTC
CDR3: CASSLSPAGGPLNEQFF

V: TRBV20-1
size: few
D: .
J: TRBJ1-6
DNA: TGCAGTGCCCGGGACAACGCTAATTCACCCCTCCACTTT
CDR3: CSARDNANSPLHF

V: TRBV20-1
size: many
D: TRBD1
J: TRBJ2-5
DNA: TGCAGTGCTAGAAGGGACAGGGGGCCAGAGACCCAGTACTTC
CDR3: CSARRDRGPETQYF